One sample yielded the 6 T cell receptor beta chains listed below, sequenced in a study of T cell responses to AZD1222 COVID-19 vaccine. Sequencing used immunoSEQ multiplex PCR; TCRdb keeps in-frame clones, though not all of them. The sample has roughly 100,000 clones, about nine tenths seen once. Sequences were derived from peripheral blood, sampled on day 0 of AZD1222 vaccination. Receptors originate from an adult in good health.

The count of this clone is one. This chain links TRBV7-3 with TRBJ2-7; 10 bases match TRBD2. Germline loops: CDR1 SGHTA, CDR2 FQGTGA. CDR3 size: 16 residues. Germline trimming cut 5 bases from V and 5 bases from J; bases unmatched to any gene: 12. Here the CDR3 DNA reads TGTGCCAGCAGCGCCGCACCTAGCGGGAGTTGGAACGAGCAGTACTTC. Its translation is CASSAAPSGSWNEQYF.

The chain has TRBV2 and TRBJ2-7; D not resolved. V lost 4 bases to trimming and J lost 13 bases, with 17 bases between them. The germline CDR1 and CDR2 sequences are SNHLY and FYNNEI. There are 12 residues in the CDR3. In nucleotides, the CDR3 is TGTGCCAGCAGTGCTTGGGAAGTGTGGAGCTACTTC. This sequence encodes CASSAWEVWSYF.

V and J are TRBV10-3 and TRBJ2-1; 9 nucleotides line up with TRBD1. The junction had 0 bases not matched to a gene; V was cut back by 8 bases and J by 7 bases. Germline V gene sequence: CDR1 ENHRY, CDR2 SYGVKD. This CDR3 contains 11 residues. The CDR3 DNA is TGTGCCATCGGACAGGGGAATGAGCAGTTCTTC. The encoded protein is CAIGQGNEQFF.

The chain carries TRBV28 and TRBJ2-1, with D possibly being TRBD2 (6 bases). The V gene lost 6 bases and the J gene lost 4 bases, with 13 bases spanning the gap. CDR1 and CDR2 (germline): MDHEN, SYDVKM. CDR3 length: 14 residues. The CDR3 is CASRRGGTYNEQFF. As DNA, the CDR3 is TGTGCCAGCAGAAGGGGAGGTACGTACAATGAGCAGTTCTTC.

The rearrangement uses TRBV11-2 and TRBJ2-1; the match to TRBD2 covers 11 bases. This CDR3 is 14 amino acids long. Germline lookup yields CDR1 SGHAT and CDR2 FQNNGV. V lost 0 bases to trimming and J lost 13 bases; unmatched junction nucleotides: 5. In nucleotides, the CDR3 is TGTGCCAGCAGCTTAGAGGGGCTAGCGGGAGGTCAGTTCTTC. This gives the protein CASSLEGLAGGQFF.

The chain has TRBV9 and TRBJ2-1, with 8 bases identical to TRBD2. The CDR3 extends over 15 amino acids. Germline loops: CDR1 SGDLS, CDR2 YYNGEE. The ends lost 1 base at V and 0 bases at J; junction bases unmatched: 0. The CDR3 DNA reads TGTGCCAGCAGCGTAAGCGGGAGCTCCTACAATGAGCAGTTCTTC. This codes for CASSVSGSSYNEQFF.